The 32 T cell receptor beta chains in this list originate from one sample, sequenced in a study of blood T cell repertoires in COVID-19. Libraries were prepared by immunoSEQ multiplex PCR; TCRdb keeps only in-frame clonotypes and omits some of them. The profile shows 200,000 or so clones, about 90% of them singletons. The sample was PBMCs or T cells enriched from blood (not recorded which). The receptors here all came from a woman between 18 and 29 years old who had recovered from COVID-19.

The rearrangement uses TRBV7-7 and TRBJ2-3; D uncertain. The germline CDR1 and CDR2 sequences are SSHAT and FNYEAQ (reference sequence). V gave up 1 base and J gave up 3 bases, with 5 bases separating them. The CDR3 consists of 13 residues. Written as DNA, the CDR3 is TGTGCCAGCAGCTTAGACTCAACAGATACGCAGTATTTT. Its translation: CASSLDSTDTQYF.

This sequence joins TRBV30 and TRBJ1-2; 11 bases agree with TRBD1. This CDR3 is built from 13 residues. The ends lost 4 bases at V and 8 bases at J; junction bases unmatched: 6. Germline V gene lookup returns CDR1 GTSNPN and CDR2 SVGIG (reference sequence). DNA for the CDR3: TGTGCCTGGACTGTGGGACAGGGGGGAGGCTACACCTTC. This gives the protein CAWTVGQGGGYTF.

The CDR3 DNA reads as TGTGCCAGCAGCGCCGGGACAGGCACCGGGACCGGGGAGCTGTTTTTT. Amino acids: CASSAGTGTGTGELFF. The genes are TRBV25-1 and TRBJ2-2; 8 bases are shared with TRBD1. This CDR3 region has 16 residues. J gave up 5 bases and V 6 bases, and 11 bases lay outside the gene matches. Germline CDR1 MGHDK, CDR2 SYGVNS.

This CDR3 is CSASGTAGAGNTIYF. For the CDR3, the DNA is TGCAGTGCTAGTGGGACGGCGGGGGCTGGAAACACCATATATTTT. The genes are TRBV20-1 and TRBJ1-3, with D tentatively TRBD1 (5 bases). The germline gives CDR1 DFQATT, CDR2 SNEGSKA (reference sequence). Trimming pared 3 bases from V and 2 bases from J, leaving 14 bases between. CDR3 length equals 15 residues.

This clone appeared once. The rearrangement joins TRBV11-2 to TRBJ1-1, with D hard to call. Germline lookup yields CDR1 SGHAT and CDR2 FQNNGV. V was clipped by 1 base and J by 4 bases, with 10 bases between them. The CDR3 is 14 residues long. The CDR3 reads CASSLAPGVTEAFF. The CDR3 DNA follows: TGTGCCAGCAGCTTAGCCCCCGGGGTCACTGAAGCTTTCTTT.

This clone was found once. The chain joins TRBV18 to TRBJ2-1; no firm D call. This CDR3 is 15 amino acids long. Trimming removed 2 bases from V and 1 base from J, with 9 bases in between. The germline V gene has CDR1 KGHSH and CDR2 LQKENI. DNA of the CDR3: TGTGCCAGCTCACCAATTGAACTGTCCTACAATGAGCAGTTCTTC. Translation gives CASSPIELSYNEQFF.

This chain joins TRBV30 and TRBJ1-1; D gene ambiguous. Trimming cost V 5 bases and J 1 base, with 8 bases left between them. Germline loops: CDR1 GTSNPN, CDR2 SVGIG (reference sequence). CDR3 length: 12 amino acids. CDR3 loop: CAWRGENTEAFF. CDR3 sequence (DNA): TGTGCCTGGCGCGGAGAGAACACTGAAGCTTTCTTT.

In its sample, this clone was seen a few times. The chain uses TRBV6-6 and TRBJ2-7; 15 nucleotides align to TRBD2. Germline V gives CDR1 MNHNY, CDR2 SVGAGI (reference sequence). The CDR3 consists of 16 residues. V was clipped by 2 bases and J by 6 bases; unmatched bases: 5. The CDR3 DNA sequence: TGTGCCAGCAGTTACAGTCCGGGACTAGCGGGGGGCGAGCAGTACTTC. Amino acids: CASSYSPGLAGGEQYF.

The chain employs TRBV9 and TRBJ2-3; 8 positions match TRBD2. V was clipped by 4 bases and J by 1 base; unmatched bases: 8. The CDR3 is 16 amino acids. Looked up from germline, CDR1 is SGDLS and CDR2 is YYNGEE. CDR3 amino acids: CASSPRTSPGTDTQYF. The CDR3 DNA reads TGTGCCAGCAGCCCCCGGACTAGCCCAGGCACAGATACGCAGTATTTT.

The genes are TRBV13 and TRBJ2-7, with a tentative D call TRBD1 (6 bases). V shed 0 bases and J shed 3 bases, with 9 bases lying between them. This CDR3 contains 14 residues. In germline, CDR1 is PRHDT, CDR2 FYEKMQ (reference sequence). The CDR3 DNA is TGTGCCAGCAGCTTAGGGGCAGGGGACTACGAGCAGTACTTC. Translated: CASSLGAGDYEQYF.

The chain has TRBV3-1 (or the pseudogene TRBV3-2) and TRBJ1-2; 10 bases agree with TRBD1. Germline CDR1 and CDR2: LGHDT and YNNKEL (reference sequence). V trimming: 4 bases; J trimming: 4 bases; junction bases outside the gene matches: 6. The CDR3 consists of 15 residues. CDR3 DNA sequence: TGTGCCAGCAGCCTTGACAGGGGGCGAGGCTATGGCTACACCTTC. Encoded protein: CASSLDRGRGYGYTF.

In this sample, this clone turned up once. J is TRBJ2-7 and V is TRBV3-1 (or the pseudogene TRBV3-2), with 9 nucleotides matching TRBD1. Trimming at V came to 3 bases and at J to 4 bases, leaving 4 bases not matched to a gene. Germline CDR1 LGHDT, CDR2 YNNKEL (reference sequence). The CDR3 totals 14 residues. CDR3 protein: CASSHADRGYEQYF. Written as DNA, the CDR3 is TGTGCCAGCAGCCACGCGGACAGGGGTTACGAGCAGTACTTC.

The chain has TRBV5-8 and TRBJ1-2; weak D call: TRBD1 (5 bases). CDR1 SGHTS and CDR2 YDEGEE come from the germline V gene. V lost 3 bases, J lost 3 bases, and 15 bases lay in between. The CDR3 runs 15 residues. The CDR3 DNA is TGTGCCAGCAGCTCAGATCACAGGTCTCACTATGGCTACACCTTC. Translated, it gives CASSSDHRSHYGYTF.

A single count supports this clone. This CDR3 is also generated by other DNA sequences in the sample. This chain links TRBV6-4 with TRBJ2-3, with TRBD2 matching over 10 bases. V trimming: 0 bases; J trimming: 2 bases; junction bases outside the gene matches: 2. CDR3 length: 16 residues. Germline CDR1 and CDR2: MRHNA and SNTAGT. The CDR3 sequence: CASSDSSGGATDTQYF. Written as DNA, the CDR3 is TGTGCCAGCAGTGACTCAAGCGGGGGGGCCACAGATACGCAGTATTTT.

With respect to this clone: The sample holds other DNA sequences that translate to the same CDR3. V and J are TRBV5-1 and TRBJ1-1, with unresolved D. Per germline, CDR1 SGHRS and CDR2 YFSETQ. V shed 0 bases and J shed 0 bases, with 6 bases lying between them. CDR3 length: 14 amino acids. In DNA form, the CDR3 reads TGCGCCAGCAGCTTGGACAGTTTGAACACTGAAGCTTTCTTT. Its translation: CASSLDSLNTEAFF.

This clone was seen just once. The chain combines TRBV6-5 with TRBJ1-4, with 8 bases aligning to TRBD1. CDR1 MNHEY and CDR2 SVGAGI come from the germline V gene. Trimming at V came to 6 bases and at J to 8 bases, leaving 2 bases not matched to a gene. The CDR3 runs 12 residues. The CDR3 loop is CASRTGGEKLFF. CDR3 coding DNA: TGTGCCAGCAGAACAGGGGGGGAAAAACTGTTTTTT.

The chain has TRBV19 and TRBJ2-5; TRBD1 matches 11 bases. The V gene's germline CDR1 is LNHDA and CDR2 SQIVND (reference sequence). This CDR3 comprises 15 residues. V dropped 2 bases and J dropped 5; count of bases not matched to a gene: 4. The CDR3 loop is CASSIRTGGWETQYF. The CDR3 nucleotides are TGTGCCAGTAGTATAAGGACAGGGGGCTGGGAGACCCAGTACTTC.

V gene TRBV20-1 combines with J gene TRBJ2-3; TRBD2 might be the D (6 bases). V lost 3 bases, J lost 2 bases, and 12 bases lay in between. In germline, CDR1 is DFQATT, CDR2 SNEGSKA (reference sequence). The CDR3 consists of 14 residues. CDR3 sequence: CSASARLDTDTQYF. DNA of the CDR3: TGCAGTGCTAGTGCTAGACTAGACACAGATACGCAGTATTTT.

V is TRBV30 and J is TRBJ2-3; no clear D gene. The germline V gene has CDR1 GTSNPN and CDR2 SVGIG (reference sequence). The CDR3 covers 12 residues. V was clipped by 0 bases and J by 6 bases, with 7 bases between them. The CDR3 region is CAWSVSVDTQYF. CDR3 nucleotides: TGTGCCTGGAGTGTGAGTGTGGATACGCAGTATTTT.

The chain carries TRBV28 and TRBJ1-5; D gene ambiguous. CDR3 length equals 15 residues. V was shortened by 4 bases and J by 3 bases, with 13 bases between the two germline ends. The V gene's germline CDR1 is MDHEN and CDR2 SYDVKM. CDR3 loop: CASSSPFEANQPQHF. The CDR3 DNA reads as TGTGCCAGCAGTTCCCCTTTTGAGGCCAATCAGCCCCAGCATTTT.

Only one count was recorded for this clone. In nucleotides, the CDR3 is TGCGCCAGCAGCCAAGACTCAAACTACTTCTACGAGCAGTACTTC. Translated: CASSQDSNYFYEQYF. The chain employs TRBV4-1 and TRBJ2-7; unclear D gene. V dropped 0 bases and J dropped 3 bases, with 12 bases sitting between them. CDR1 is MGHRA, CDR2 YSYEKL, per germline. The CDR3 is 15 amino acids.

The chain couples TRBV12-3 or TRBV12-4 to TRBJ1-5; D unclear. V was trimmed by 3 bases and J by 4 bases, leaving 7 bases between them. The length of the CDR3 is 13 residues. CDR3 residues: CASSFGSNQPQHF. CDR3 DNA: TGTGCCAGCAGTTTTGGCAGTAATCAGCCCCAGCATTTT.

The chain combines TRBV7-9 with TRBJ2-5, with 10 bases fitting TRBD2. Germline-derived CDR1 and CDR2 are SEHNR and FQNEAQ (reference sequence). CDR3 length: 17 residues. Trimming at V came to 2 bases and at J to 3 bases, leaving 9 bases not matched to a gene. The chain's CDR3 is CASSLLLAGAGKETQYF. DNA for the CDR3: TGTGCCAGCAGCTTACTTCTAGCGGGGGCCGGGAAAGAGACCCAGTACTTC.

The V and J genes are TRBV3-1 (or the pseudogene TRBV3-2) and TRBJ1-5, with no clear D. The CDR3 length is 15 residues. The V end lost 1 base, the J end lost 3 bases, and 10 bases lay between the germline ends. Germline CDR1 and CDR2: LGHDT and YNNKEL (reference sequence). The CDR3 is CASSQGAQANQPQHF. The CDR3 nucleotides read TGTGCCAGCAGCCAAGGTGCCCAAGCCAATCAGCCCCAGCATTTT.

The V and J genes are TRBV29-1 and TRBJ2-3; 9 positions agree with TRBD2. Germline loops: CDR1 SQVTM, CDR2 ANQGSEA. The CDR3 is made up of 13 amino acids. V lost 6 bases and J lost 2; bases outside the gene matches: 3. CDR3 region: CSVPSGTTDTQYF. Written as DNA, the CDR3 is TGCAGCGTGCCTAGCGGGACCACAGATACGCAGTATTTT.

This chain links TRBV5-1 with TRBJ2-3; a weak D match, TRBD2 (6 bases). V shed 2 bases and J shed 4 bases, with 14 bases lying between them. Germline loops: CDR1 SGHRS, CDR2 YFSETQ. The CDR3 spans 15 residues. CDR3 protein: CASSFPLGGADTQYF. In nucleotides, the CDR3 is TGCGCCAGCAGCTTCCCGTTAGGAGGGGCAGATACGCAGTATTTT.

In this sample, this clone turned up a few times. This chain links TRBV4-1 with TRBJ2-5; 9 bases are a match to TRBD2. Unmatched junction bases numbered 7, after V lost 0 bases and J lost 2 bases. The germline V gene has CDR1 MGHRA and CDR2 YSYEKL. The CDR3 consists of 17 residues. The CDR3 reads CASSQDLWLAGQETQYF. The CDR3 DNA sequence: TGCGCCAGCAGCCAAGATCTCTGGCTAGCGGGGCAAGAGACCCAGTACTTC.

The V call is TRBV27, the J call TRBJ1-5; 8 nucleotides match TRBD1. J was trimmed by 0 bases and V by 5 bases; bases with no gene match: 6. CDR3 length equals 16 residues. Germline values: CDR1 MNHEY, CDR2 SMNVEV (reference sequence). The CDR3 coding sequence is TGTGCCAGCAGTCCCAGGGGACAGGTTAGCAATCAGCCCCAGCATTTT. Encoded protein: CASSPRGQVSNQPQHF.

This clone was found once. V gene TRBV2 combines with J gene TRBJ1-1; 7 bases align to TRBD1. Germline V CDR1 and CDR2: SNHLY, FYNNEI. Germline trimming cut 0 bases from V and 5 bases from J; bases unmatched to any gene: 6. CDR3 length: 15 residues. The CDR3 sequence is CASSEAGAGGTEAFF. CDR3 DNA: TGTGCCAGCAGTGAAGCGGGGGCAGGGGGGACTGAAGCTTTCTTT.

This clone came up a few times. The rearrangement links TRBV28 to TRBJ2-5; 8 nucleotides line up with TRBD1. The ends lost 7 bases at V and 7 bases at J; junction bases unmatched: 20. CDR1 and CDR2 from the germline V gene are MDHEN and SYDVKM. CDR3 size: 17 residues. Written as DNA, the CDR3 is TGTGCCAGCACCCCTCTGCGGGGCAGGGGGCTCGCTGGGACCCAGTACTTC. Its protein product is CASTPLRGRGLAGTQYF.

This chain connects TRBV10-3 to TRBJ1-2; 9 nucleotides match TRBD1. The V segment lost 3 bases and the J segment 7 bases; nucleotides outside the gene matches: 9. Per germline, CDR1 ENHRY and CDR2 SYGVKD. The CDR3 has 15 amino acids. CDR3 DNA sequence: TGTGCCATCAGTGATTACAGGGGGCCCACCGTTGGCTACACCTTC. This gives the protein CAISDYRGPTVGYTF.

CDR3: CASSGQGGRAYGYTF. Written as DNA, the CDR3 is TGTGCCAGTAGCGGACAGGGAGGGCGGGCTTATGGCTACACCTTC. This chain connects TRBV19 to TRBJ1-2, with 8 positions matching TRBD1. From germline, CDR1 is LNHDA and CDR2 SQIVND (reference sequence). This CDR3 comprises 15 residues. With 6 bases clipped from V and 5 bases from J, the junction kept 11 bases outside the gene matches.